Following are 24 T cell receptor beta chains from one sample sequenced in a study of response to subunit inactivated influenza vaccine (dated by TCRdb to 2016 to 2019). The time point label corresponds to: approximately 45 days after influenza vaccine administration. Receptors were amplified or captured by RT-PCR. TCRdb shows the sequencer as Illumina HiSeq 2500. TCRdb reworked the public reads: Q25 trimming with fastp, MiXCR clone assembly, productive beta chains retained. Rows are combined by CDR3 protein, so each entry shows the most common genes and DNA. The table for this sample lists more than 400,000 distinct CDR3 sequences; approximately 9.9% of them were counted only once. The ten largest account for around 12% of the sample. This sample comprised PBMCs from blood, obtained 45 days after vaccination. The receptors were gathered from a man aged 50-60 years who received an inactivated influenza vaccine. Donor details come from another sample of the same person, matched by shared clones.

The genes are TRBV4-3 and TRBJ2-7, with 10 positions matching TRBD2. The length of the CDR3 is 17 residues. CDR1 is LGHNA and CDR2 is YSLEER in the germline V gene. The J segment lost 5 bases and the V segment lost 4 bases, leaving 14 bases of the junction unmatched. CDR3 coding DNA: TGCGCCAGCAGCCCCACCTTCTCGACTAGCGGGTTCCACGAGCAGTACTTC. It translates to CASSPTFSTSGFHEQYF.

This clonotype has at least ten counts. The chain couples TRBV12-3 or TRBV12-4 to TRBJ1-5; no definite D call. Trimming took off 1 base at V and 4 bases at J, with 5 bases between the two ends. CDR3 length: 13 residues. As DNA, the CDR3 is TGTGCCAGCAGTTTAGAGCAAAATCAGCCCCAGCATTTT. It translates to CASSLEQNQPQHF.

The V and J genes are TRBV14 and TRBJ2-1; 8 bases agree with TRBD2. The trim removed 1 base at V and 8 bases at J, leaving 1 base unmatched. Germline CDR1 is SGHDN and CDR2 is FVKESK. The CDR3 is 13 amino acids. CDR3 in DNA: TGTGCCAGCAGCCAAGTGACTAGCGATGAGCAGTTCTTC. Its translation: CASSQVTSDEQFF.

This clonotype appeared a few times. The chain couples TRBV7-2 to TRBJ2-7, with D perhaps matching TRBD1 or TRBD2 (5 bases each). The CDR3 is 15 residues long. Germline CDR1 reads SGHTA; CDR2 reads FQGNSA. Trimming pared 2 bases from V and 3 bases from J, leaving 14 bases between. The CDR3 here is CASSLWDRAVYEQYF. DNA of the CDR3: TGTGCCAGCAGCTTATGGGACCGGGCGGTCTACGAGCAGTACTTC.

This clonotype was found many times. The chain employs TRBV7-9 and TRBJ2-3; 10 bases map to TRBD1. The CDR3 contains 17 residues. The junction had 10 bases not matched to a gene; V was cut back by 5 bases and J by 2 bases. The germline CDR1 and CDR2 sequences are SEHNR and FQNEAQ (reference sequence). CDR3 DNA sequence: TGTGCCAGCAGCGACCTCGGGACAGGGGTCGTCACAGATACGCAGTATTTT. Its translation is CASSDLGTGVVTDTQYF.

The sample holds a few counts of this clonotype. This rearrangement joins TRBV6-2 or TRBV6-3 to TRBJ2-7; D is uncertain. This CDR3 has 12 amino acids. Trimming removed 6 bases from V and 4 bases from J, with 10 bases in between. Germline assignment: CDR1 MNHEY and CDR2 SVGEGT. Written as DNA, the CDR3 is TGTGCCAGCAGGCCTGACGGTTACGAGCAGTACTTC. It translates to CASRPDGYEQYF.

This clonotype was observed a handful of times. The chain recombines TRBV12-3 or TRBV12-4 with TRBJ1-5; maybe TRBD1 (5 bases). The CDR3 has 16 residues. V was trimmed by 2 bases and J by 2 bases, leaving 13 bases between them. CDR3 nucleotide sequence: TGTGCCAGCAGTTTAAGGGGCAGGGTTCGCAATCAGCCCCAGCATTTT. Its translation is CASSLRGRVRNQPQHF.

This clonotype was detected only a few times. This chain connects TRBV5-1 to TRBJ1-2, with TRBD1 matching 9 bases. CDR3 size: 14 residues. Germline-derived CDR1 and CDR2 are SGHRS and YFSETQ. V lost 3 bases to trimming and J lost 4 bases; unmatched junction nucleotides: 4. This CDR3 is CASSSGTGTYGYTF. CDR3 DNA: TGCGCCAGCAGCTCGGGGACAGGGACCTATGGCTACACCTTC.

This clonotype has a handful of counts. This sequence joins TRBV6-1 and TRBJ2-3, with 14 nucleotides matching TRBD2. V dropped 5 bases and J dropped 5; count of bases not matched to a gene: 6. The CDR3 spans 16 residues. Germline V gives CDR1 MNHNS, CDR2 SASEGT. CDR3 nucleotides: TGTGCCAGCAGTCCCGGGACTAGCGGGGGTGAAGATACGCAGTATTTT. It specifies CASSPGTSGGEDTQYF.

The chain combines TRBV5-6 with TRBJ2-1; 8 bases agree with TRBD2. There are 15 residues in the CDR3. The ends lost 5 bases at V and 2 bases at J; junction bases unmatched: 6. CDR1 is SGHDT, CDR2 YYEEEE, per germline. Here the CDR3 reads CASRVGTSAYNEQFF. CDR3 sequence (DNA): TGTGCCAGCAGAGTGGGGACTAGTGCCTACAATGAGCAGTTCTTC.

The gene calls are TRBV7-9 and TRBJ1-1, with D hard to call. The CDR3 covers 12 residues. The ends were cut back, 5 bases at V and 4 bases at J, with 8 bases in the middle. Germline CDR1 is SEHNR and CDR2 is FQNEAQ (reference sequence). The CDR3 region has the DNA TGTGCCAGCAGCGTTGAAACCACTGAAGCTTTCTTT. Protein: CASSVETTEAFF.

This chain joins TRBV18 and TRBJ2-3, with D perhaps assigned TRBD1 or TRBD2 (5 bases each). The CDR3 contains 14 residues. V gave up 3 bases and J gave up 8 bases, with 15 bases separating them. Germline CDR1 is KGHSH and CDR2 is LQKENI. In DNA, the CDR3 is TGTGCCAGCTCACCCCCGGGCAGGGACGGTACGCAGTATTTT. Translating gives CASSPPGRDGTQYF.

The chain joins TRBV19 to TRBJ1-5; no clear D gene. CDR3 length equals 13 residues. Germline V CDR1 and CDR2: LNHDA, SQIVND (reference sequence). Trimming took 1 base from V and 8 from J, leaving 9 bases between them. DNA for the CDR3: TGTGCCAGTAGTATAGGCCGGGGTGAGCCCCAGCATTTT. Translated: CASSIGRGEPQHF. The complete variable domain, with remaining parts taken from reference TRBV19 and TRBJ1-5, reads DGGITQSPKYLFRKEGQNVTLSCEQNLNHDAMYWYRQDPGQGLRLIYYSQIVNDFQKGDIAEGYSVSREKKESFPLTVTSAQKNPTAFYLCASSIGRGEPQHFGDGTRLSIL.

The rearrangement uses TRBV5-1 and TRBJ1-6; D uncertain. Trimming left V 2 bases short and J 5 bases short, with 17 bases between. CDR3 length: 17 amino acids. The germline V gene has CDR1 SGHRS and CDR2 YFSETQ. Written as DNA, the CDR3 is TGCGCCAGCAGCTTACGGTCATTGGGCCAAGATAATTCACCCCTCCACTTT. Protein sequence: CASSLRSLGQDNSPLHF.

This clonotype was found a few times. CDR3: CASSLGRGSTYEQYF. The CDR3 coding sequence is TGCGCCAGCAGCTTGGGCAGGGGGTCCACCTACGAGCAGTACTTC. The gene calls are TRBV5-1 and TRBJ2-7, with 7 bases fitting TRBD1. J lost 2 bases, V lost 0 bases, and 5 bases had no gene match. This CDR3 is 15 amino acids long. Looked up from germline, CDR1 is SGHRS and CDR2 is YFSETQ.

This clonotype appeared a few times. The chain has TRBV7-2 and TRBJ2-7; TRBD1 agrees at 9 bases. V dropped 4 bases and J dropped 6; count of bases not matched to a gene: 10. Looked up from germline, CDR1 is SGHTA and CDR2 is FQGNSA. The CDR3 spans 15 residues. CDR3 nucleotide sequence: TGTGCCAGCAGCTCGGGACAGGGCCTAACTCGCGAGCAGTACTTC. Residues: CASSSGQGLTREQYF.

The chain links TRBV2 to TRBJ2-7; D gene uncertain. Trimming took 0 bases from V and 7 from J, leaving 13 bases between them. The germline V gene has CDR1 SNHLY and CDR2 FYNNEI. This CDR3 region has 14 residues. Here the CDR3 reads CASSEALQGWEQYF. DNA of the CDR3: TGTGCCAGCAGTGAAGCGCTTCAAGGGTGGGAGCAGTACTTC.

This clonotype was seen many times. The chain carries TRBV20-1 and TRBJ1-5; 9 nucleotides align to TRBD1. Germline CDR1 reads DFQATT; CDR2 reads SNEGSKA (reference sequence). The length of the CDR3 is 19 residues. V shed 1 base and J 6 bases; nucleotides not matched to a gene: 19. CDR3 amino acids: CSARGRTGERLIFLQPQHF. Here the CDR3 DNA reads TGCAGTGCTAGAGGACGGACAGGGGAAAGGTTAATCTTTCTTCAGCCCCAGCATTTT.

This clonotype has a count of ten or more. The chain links TRBV20-1 to TRBJ1-6; TRBD1 is a possible D gene (5 bases). Germline V gene data show CDR1 as DFQATT and CDR2 as SNEGSKA (reference sequence). Trimming shortened V by 0 bases and J by 5 bases, and 14 bases separated the two germline ends. The CDR3 runs 16 residues. As DNA, the CDR3 is TGCAGTGCTAGAGATCTCGCCGGGGGACATAATTCACCCCTCCACTTT. As protein: CSARDLAGGHNSPLHF.

This clonotype was recorded a few times. This sequence joins TRBV24-1 and TRBJ2-2, with D possibly called TRBD1 or TRBD2 (5 bases each). Germline CDR1 KGHDR, CDR2 SFDVKD. V shed 9 bases and J shed 7 bases, with 11 bases lying between them. CDR3 length equals 12 residues. CDR3 region: CATAGTVGELFF. The DNA of the CDR3 is TGTGCCACCGCAGGGACCGTCGGGGAGCTGTTTTTT.

This chain uses TRBV5-5 with TRBJ1-5, with D hard to call. Per the germline V gene, CDR1 is SGHKS and CDR2 is YYEKEE (reference sequence). The V and J ends lost 4 bases and 4 bases respectively, with 15 bases between them. This CDR3 region has 15 residues. Here the CDR3 reads CASSIDWGGNQPQHF. Here the CDR3 DNA reads TGTGCCAGCAGCATTGACTGGGGAGGGAATCAGCCCCAGCATTTT.

There are a few counts of this clonotype. The gene calls are TRBV20-1 and TRBJ2-2; the D is unclear. V gave up 3 bases and J gave up 6 bases, with 8 bases separating them. This CDR3 region has 12 residues. Germline V lookup: CDR1 DFQATT, CDR2 SNEGSKA (reference sequence). Here the CDR3 DNA reads TGCAGTGCTAGTCCGGTCCCCGGGGAGCTGTTTTTT. It yields the protein CSASPVPGELFF.

Comment on this clonotype: Germline is not matched at one junction end, which may reflect a read error. The chain links TRBV7-8 to TRBJ2-3; TRBD2 matches 16 bases. The V gene's germline CDR1 is SGHVS and CDR2 FQNEAQ. This CDR3 has 15 amino acids. Here the CDR3 reads CANSPGLAGGHTQYF. The CDR3 nucleotides are TGTGCCAACAGCCCGGGACTAGCGGGAGGGCATACGCAGTATTTT.

The V and J genes are TRBV2 and TRBJ2-3; D is unclear. CDR1 is SNHLY, CDR2 FYNNEI, per germline. Trimming left V 2 bases short and J 4 bases short, with 16 bases between. The CDR3 loop spans 16 amino acids. The CDR3 is CASSEPNARIPDTQYF. The CDR3 nucleotides read TGTGCCAGCAGTGAACCTAATGCGAGGATCCCAGATACGCAGTATTTT.